Listed below are T cell receptor beta chains from one sample, sequenced in a study of response to subunit inactivated influenza vaccine. TCRdb recomputed calls from the RT-PCR reads with MiXCR, one row per CDR3 protein. The table lists 150,000 to 200,000 distinct CDR3 sequences, about 9% of them singletons, with 9.5% to 13% in the top ten. Sequenced here: non-naive T cells sorted from PBMCs, sampled on the day of vaccination. Receptors originate from a man over 45 who received an inactivated influenza vaccine. Each CDR3 is given with its conserved first and last residue. The D gene is left open where the match is weak. Clone size is shown for a subset of rows, as once, few, many or a class of expanded clone.

CASSLPRGEETQYF,TGTGCCAGCAGTTTACCGCGGGGGGAAGAGACCCAGTACTTC,TRBD2,TRBJ2-5,.,TRBV28
CASSSGSGVRSNSPLHF,TGTGCCAGCAGTTCTGGTTCGGGGGTCCGGAGCAATTCACCCCTCCACTTT,.,TRBJ1-6,few,TRBV28
CASSGGGTYNEQFF,TGCGCCAGCTCCGGCGGTGGGACCTACAATGAGCAGTTCTTC,.,TRBJ2-1,.,TRBV5-1
CASSDGQRNYGYTF,TGTGCCAGCAGCGACGGGCAGAGGAACTATGGCTACACCTTC,.,TRBJ1-2,many,TRBV6-2/TRBV6-3
CASSWGQAKQFF,TGTGCCAGCAGTTGGGGCCAAGCAAAACAGTTCTTC,.,TRBJ2-1,few,TRBV6-2/TRBV6-3
CSASDRPIYGYTF,TGCAGTGCTAGTGACAGGCCGATCTATGGCTACACCTTC,.,TRBJ1-2,few,TRBV20-1
CASRRGLYEQYF,TGTGCCAGCCGGCGCGGGTTGTACGAGCAGTACTTC,.,TRBJ2-7,.,TRBV12-3/TRBV12-4
CASSQVTQYF,TGTGCCAGCAGCCAGGTTACGCAGTATTTT,.,TRBJ2-3,many,TRBV7-2
CASSVDSGGPKTQYF,TGTGCCAGCAGCGTAGATTCGGGAGGGCCAAAGACCCAGTACTTC,TRBD2,TRBJ2-5,few,TRBV9
CSAASTGTGTTDTQYF,TGCAGTGCCGCAAGTACCGGGACAGGGACCACAGATACGCAGTATTTT,TRBD1,TRBJ2-3,few,TRBV20-1
CSVEGQPRKGYTF,TGCAGCGTTGAGGGGCAGCCACGTAAGGGCTACACCTTC,.,TRBJ1-2,.,TRBV29-1
CASSSSRLAGAYEQYF,TGTGCCAGCAGCTCAAGTAGGCTAGCGGGAGCCTACGAGCAGTACTTC,TRBD2,TRBJ2-7,.,TRBV7-8
CSARYGYEQYF,TGCAGTGCTAGATACGGCTACGAGCAGTACTTC,.,TRBJ2-7,.,TRBV20-1
CASSIGGKYNEKLFF,TGTGCCAGCAGCATAGGAGGGAAATACAATGAAAAACTGTTTTTT,.,TRBJ1-4,few,TRBV7-9
CASSFRGAGGPNTGELFF,TGTGCCAGCAGCTTTAGGGGAGCTGGGGGTCCGAACACCGGGGAGCTGTTTTTT,.,TRBJ2-2,few,TRBV11-2
CASSTTSTGELFF,TGTGCCAGCAGTACCACTAGTACCGGGGAGCTGTTTTTT,.,TRBJ2-2,few,TRBV6-4
CASSIGLRAGLYNEQFF,TGTGCCAGTAGTATAGGATTGCGAGCGGGTCTATACAATGAGCAGTTCTTC,.,TRBJ2-1,few,TRBV19
CASSYGAGGSNTEAFF,TGTGCCAGCAGTTATGGGGCAGGGGGTTCGAACACTGAAGCTTTCTTT,TRBD1,TRBJ1-1,few,TRBV6-5
CASSAQGRTDTQYF,TGTGCCAGCAGCGCTCAAGGGCGCACAGATACGCAGTATTTT,.,TRBJ2-3,.,TRBV9
CASSQYRDSYTDTQYF,TGCGCCAGCAGCCAGTACCGGGACTCCTACACAGATACGCAGTATTTT,.,TRBJ2-3,many,TRBV4-1
CASSTRQGGNYGYTF,TGTGCCAGTAGTACACGACAGGGGGGAAACTATGGCTACACCTTC,TRBD1,TRBJ1-2,.,TRBV19
CATSREASPGELFF,TGTGCCACCAGCAGAGAGGCATCTCCCGGGGAGCTGTTTTTT,.,TRBJ2-2,.,TRBV15
CASSGEQGKGYTGELFF,TGCGCCAGCAGCGGGGAGCAGGGAAAGGGATACACCGGGGAGCTGTTTTTT,.,TRBJ2-2,few,TRBV4-1
CAIMDPGYGYTF,TGTGCAATTATGGATCCGGGCTATGGCTACACCTTC,.,TRBJ1-2,many,TRBV6-2/TRBV6-3
CASTLLAASDEQFF,TGTGCCAGCACACTTTTAGCGGCTTCGGATGAGCAGTTCTTC,.,TRBJ2-1,few,TRBV7-9
CASRYFNEQFF,TGCGCCAGCAGGTATTTTAATGAGCAGTTCTTC,.,TRBJ2-1,many,TRBV5-1
CASLLGEGTYEQYF,TGTGCCAGCCTCTTGGGAGAGGGAACCTACGAGCAGTACTTC,.,TRBJ2-7,few,TRBV5-5
CASSLGAGTLYNEQFF,TGCGCCAGCAGCTTGGGTGCGGGAACCCTCTACAATGAGCAGTTCTTC,.,TRBJ2-1,few,TRBV5-1
CATRWTDSGNTIYF,TGTGCCACTAGGTGGACGGACTCTGGAAACACCATATATTTT,.,TRBJ1-3,few,TRBV10-3
CASSQDASVGTDTQYF,TGTGCCAGCAGCCAAGATGCTAGCGTGGGCACAGATACGCAGTATTTT,.,TRBJ2-3,few,TRBV4-2
CASRTAGGGNEQFF,TGTGCCAGCAGGACCGCCGGGGGTGGGAATGAGCAGTTCTTC,.,TRBJ2-1,.,TRBV12-3/TRBV12-4
CSARDPMGGGETQYF,TGCAGTGCTAGGGACCCGATGGGGGGTGGGGAGACCCAGTACTTC,.,TRBJ2-5,few,TRBV20-1
CASSLGDRGNHEQYF,TGTGCCAGCAGTTTAGGGGACAGGGGCAACCACGAGCAGTACTTC,TRBD1,TRBJ2-7,.,TRBV12-3/TRBV12-4
CASRGTSVFHHNEQFF,TGTGCCAGTCGTGGGACTAGCGTTTTTCATCACAATGAGCAGTTCTTC,TRBD2,TRBJ2-1,.,TRBV6-2/TRBV6-3
CASSVALTSTGELFF,TGTGCCAGCAGCGTGGCCCTTACTTCGACCGGGGAGCTGTTTTTT,.,TRBJ2-2,.,TRBV9
CATSEGRGAPGELFF,TGTGCCACCAGTGAAGGGCGAGGGGCACCCGGGGAGCTGTTTTTT,.,TRBJ2-2,many,TRBV24-1
CASSRGGQGAREQYF,TGTGCCAGCAGCAGGGGGGGACAGGGGGCGCGAGAGCAGTACTTC,.,TRBJ2-7,few,TRBV21-1
CASSSMTRRDTDTQYF,TGTGCCAGCAGCTCGATGACTAGGAGGGACACAGATACGCAGTATTTT,.,TRBJ2-3,few,TRBV12-3/TRBV12-4
CASSKTGAWNEQYF,TGTGCCAGCAGTAAGACAGGGGCTTGGAACGAGCAGTACTTC,TRBD1,TRBJ2-7,few,TRBV6-2/TRBV6-3
CASSPRGGQTRDGYGYTF,TGCGCCAGCAGCCCCCGAGGGGGACAGACCAGAGATGGCTATGGCTACACCTTC,TRBD1,TRBJ1-2,many,TRBV5-1
CASSLAGQPEQYF,TGTGCCAGCAGCTTAGCTGGACAGCCCGAGCAGTACTTC,.,TRBJ2-7,few,TRBV7-9
CASSQEVLGLAGADTQYF,TGCGCCAGCAGCCAAGAAGTCCTCGGACTAGCGGGAGCAGATACGCAGTATTTT,TRBD2,TRBJ2-3,.,TRBV4-3
CASSGPRLKTYEQYF,TGTGCCAGCAGTGGACCCAGACTCAAAACCTACGAGCAGTACTTC,.,TRBJ2-7,.,TRBV6-2/TRBV6-3
CASSLATGNYEQYF,TGTGCCAGCAGCTTAGCGACGGGCAACTACGAGCAGTACTTC,.,TRBJ2-7,many,TRBV7-8
CASSLTGADTQYF,TGTGCCAGCAGCTTGACAGGGGCGGATACGCAGTATTTT,TRBD1,TRBJ2-3,.,TRBV7-6
CASSQDSLGQPQHF,TGTGCCAGCAGTCAGGACAGCTTAGGTCAGCCCCAGCATTTT,.,TRBJ1-5,.,TRBV12-3/TRBV12-4
CASSLIWDTDTQYF,TGTGCCAGCAGCTTGATATGGGACACAGATACGCAGTATTTT,.,TRBJ2-3,many,TRBV5-6
CASSVDHGPGSPLHF,TGTGCCAGCAGCGTAGATCACGGCCCCGGTTCACCCCTCCACTTT,.,TRBJ1-6,many,TRBV9
CASSQRTGELFF,TGTGCCAGCAGCCAACGTACCGGGGAGCTGTTTTTT,.,TRBJ2-2,few,TRBV6-6
CASSHGQGSSPLHF,TGTGCCAGCAGCCACGGACAGGGCAGTTCACCCCTCCACTTT,TRBD1,TRBJ1-6,.,TRBV3-1
CASRAGTQEKLFF,TGTGCCAGCAGAGCCGGGACACAGGAAAAACTGTTTTTT,.,TRBJ1-4,.,TRBV2
CSARGDRLRSGANVLTF,TGCAGTGCTAGGGGGGACAGGCTCCGCTCTGGGGCCAACGTCCTGACTTTC,TRBD1,TRBJ2-6,few,TRBV20-1
CASSKQTGSTDTQYF,TGTGCCAGCAGCAAGCAGACAGGATCCACAGATACGCAGTATTTT,.,TRBJ2-3,.,TRBV7-2
CASSYGSFPVGHF,TGTGCCAGCAGTTATGGGTCTTTTCCGGTGGGCCACTTC,.,TRBJ2-5,.,TRBV6-2/TRBV6-3
CSVPSGSVNEQFF,TGCAGCGTCCCCTCCGGGAGTGTCAATGAGCAGTTCTTC,.,TRBJ2-1,few,TRBV29-1
CASSVGVGPGQGASYTF,TGTGCCAGCAGCGTAGGGGTTGGGCCGGGACAGGGGGCGAGCTACACCTTC,TRBD1,TRBJ1-2,many,TRBV9
CATSEPPGQVAQFF,TGTGCCACCAGTGAGCCGCCGGGACAGGTGGCGCAGTTCTTC,TRBD1,TRBJ2-1,.,TRBV24-1
CSARSLTSGGLQETQYF,TGCAGTGCTAGAAGCCTGACTAGCGGGGGACTCCAAGAGACCCAGTACTTC,TRBD2,TRBJ2-5,many,TRBV20-1
CASSQETGAREQFF,TGCGCCAGCAGCCAAGAAACAGGGGCGCGTGAGCAGTTCTTC,TRBD1,TRBJ2-1,.,TRBV4-3
CASSFPTNNEQFF,TGTGCCAGCAGCTTTCCTACGAACAATGAGCAGTTCTTC,.,TRBJ2-1,few,TRBV7-3